The clone carrying this T cell receptor (beta chain) was found a few times. Method: immunoSEQ multiplex PCR; TCRdb's copy keeps in-frame clones and lacks some. The table records about 280,000 clones, roughly nine tenths of them present only once. This CDR3 region has 19 residues. Per the germline V gene, CDR1 is KGHDR and CDR2 is SFDVKD. V lost 0 bases, J lost 3 bases, and 19 bases lay in between. These data originate in a study of blood T cell repertoires in COVID-19. In the study overall: Sites in the United States, Italy and Spain provided acute and convalescent COVID-19 samples. In each case, the material was cDNA or gDNA derived from T cells, B-cell-depleted T cells, or PBMCs.

This chain joins TRBV24-1 and TRBJ1-4, with D tentatively TRBD1 (6 bases). This sequence originates from a woman aged 40 to 50 who had recovered from COVID-19. Specimen: peripheral blood. The CDR3 is CATSDLLDGGEGANEKLFF. For the CDR3, the DNA is TGTGCCACCAGTGATTTGTTGGATGGAGGGGAGGGGGCTAATGAAAAACTGTTTTTT.